The TCR beta chain described here comes from a study of beta chain features in type 1 diabetes. Study outcomes and limitations: Diminished insertions and augmented deletions at VDJ junctions characterized type 1 diabetes patients.

Remarks on this clone: Antigen: not known.

What was sequenced were expressed TCRB transcripts, since all of the isolated RNA had been reverse transcribed. An average of about 3.57 million reads was obtained for naive, central memory and regulatory T cell samples. Sequencing was performed with immunoSEQ multiplex PCR; in TCRdb, only in-frame clones are kept and a portion is missing. The sample lists 300,000 to 450,000 clones; about 20% were seen once. Germline loops: CDR1 LGHNA, CDR2 YNFKEQ. The CDR3 contains 14 residues. The V gene lost 0 bases and the J gene lost 3 bases, with 8 bases spanning the gap. This chain uses TRBV4-2 with TRBJ2-5; D is possibly TRBD1 (5 bases). This TCR derives from a woman between 18 and 30 years old in good health. Sequencing input: naive CD4+ T cells from blood. CDR3 in DNA: TGTGCCAGCAGCCAAGAGGGGCTGGAAGAGACCCAGTACTTC. Amino acid sequence: CASSQEGLEETQYF.